These 27 T cell receptor beta chains were all obtained from the same sample, sequenced in a study of blood T cell repertoires in COVID-19. TCRdb's table, derived via immunoSEQ multiplex PCR, lists solely in-frame clones and lacks some. The data show some 45,000 clones, with approximately 80% seen just once and 8.8% held by the top ten. The sample comprised peripheral blood. Source of these receptors: a man aged 55-75 years with acute or convalescent COVID-19.

The chain is built from TRBV6-5 and TRBJ1-4; unclear D gene. The CDR3 spans 14 residues. The germline V and J ends were trimmed by 2 bases and 1 base, with 5 bases remaining between them. CDR1 and CDR2 (germline): MNHEY, SVGAGI. In nucleotides, the CDR3 is TGTGCCAGCAGTTACACCGGAACTAATGAAAAACTGTTTTTT. Translating gives CASSYTGTNEKLFF.

The chain employs TRBV4-1 and TRBJ1-2, with 11 bases aligning to TRBD1. Trimming cost V 4 bases and J 8 bases; bases outside gene matches: 6. The germline V gene has CDR1 MGHRA and CDR2 YSYEKL. The CDR3 spans 14 residues. The CDR3 region is CASSPGQGARGYTF. For the CDR3, the DNA is TGCGCCAGCAGCCCCGGACAGGGGGCGCGAGGCTACACCTTC.

The rearrangement joins TRBV6-2 or TRBV6-3 to TRBJ2-1; tentatively, D is TRBD2 (5 bases). The CDR3 covers 15 residues. Trimming stripped 6 bases from V and 4 bases from J, with 16 bases between. Germline CDR1 reads MNHEY; CDR2 reads SVGEGT. The CDR3: CASSRTRGIYNEQFF. The CDR3 DNA is TGTGCCAGCAGCCGAACCCGGGGTATTTACAATGAGCAGTTCTTC.

This chain links TRBV2 with TRBJ1-1; D perhaps matches TRBD1 (5 bases). Germline-derived CDR1 and CDR2 are SNHLY and FYNNEI. Trimming took 7 bases from V and 2 from J, leaving 11 bases between them. This CDR3 comprises 13 residues. CDR3 loop: CASKKGHNTEAFF. Here the CDR3 DNA reads TGTGCCAGCAAAAAGGGGCATAACACTGAAGCTTTCTTT.

The V call is TRBV6-5, the J call TRBJ1-1, with TRBD1 matching over 10 bases. Germline CDR1 MNHEY, CDR2 SVGAGI. CDR3 length: 13 residues. Unmatched junction bases numbered 5, after V lost 7 bases and J lost 6 bases. The CDR3 loop is CASNRQGAAEAFF. In DNA, the CDR3 is TGTGCCAGCAACCGACAGGGGGCGGCTGAAGCTTTCTTT.

The rearrangement links TRBV5-1 to TRBJ1-2; no reliable D call. The CDR3 is made up of 16 amino acids. Germline lookup yields CDR1 SGHRS and CDR2 YFSETQ. Trimming shortened V by 0 bases and J by 2 bases, and 14 bases separated the two germline ends. DNA of the CDR3: TGCGCCAGCAGCTTGGAGGCAGGAAAATGGAACTATGGCTACACCTTC. Translation: CASSLEAGKWNYGYTF.

This clone was counted between two and nine times. This chain connects TRBV5-4 to TRBJ1-2; no clear D. V was cut by 2 bases and J by 2 bases, with 4 bases left in between. The CDR3 is made up of 12 amino acids. Germline CDR1 is SGHNT and CDR2 is YYREEE (reference sequence). The CDR3 coding sequence is TGTGCCAGCAGCTTACAAAACTATGGCTACACCTTC. It yields the protein CASSLQNYGYTF.

This rearrangement joins TRBV7-3 to TRBJ2-2; 10 bases match TRBD1. In germline, CDR1 is SGHTA, CDR2 FQGTGA. The CDR3 has 15 amino acids. With 5 bases clipped from V and 3 bases from J, the junction kept 3 bases outside the gene matches. Written as DNA, the CDR3 is TGTGCCAGCAGCAGACAGGGGGCCGACACCGGGGAGCTGTTTTTT. Translated: CASSRQGADTGELFF.

This clone was counted between two and nine times. This sequence joins TRBV5-6 and TRBJ1-6; D not resolved. There are 14 residues in the CDR3. Germline CDR1 is SGHDT and CDR2 is YYEEEE. The V end was cut by 0 bases, the J end by 10 bases, with 11 bases between. CDR3 coding DNA: TGTGCCAGCAGCTTGGGAGGGAGGGTATCACCCCTCCACTTT. It specifies CASSLGGRVSPLHF. Based on the CDR3 plus reference TRBV5-6 and TRBJ1-6, the full variable domain is DAGVTQSPTHLIKTRGQQVTLRCSPKSGHDTVSWYQQALGQGPQFIFQYYEEEERQRGNFPDRFSGHQFPNYSSELNVNALLLGDSALYLCASSLGGRVSPLHFGNGTRLTVT.

The chain recombines TRBV10-3 with TRBJ1-3; D remains unclear. The CDR3 loop spans 15 amino acids. Per the germline V gene, CDR1 is ENHRY and CDR2 is SYGVKD. V lost 2 bases and J 0 bases, leaving 8 bases between the germline ends. This chain's CDR3 is CAISEAANSGNTIYF. CDR3 sequence (DNA): TGTGCCATCAGTGAGGCGGCCAACTCTGGAAACACCATATATTTT.

The V gene is TRBV25-1, the J gene TRBJ2-1, with 13 bases lining up with TRBD2. The V segment lost 0 bases and the J segment 4 bases; nucleotides outside the gene matches: 6. From germline, CDR1 is MGHDK and CDR2 SYGVNS. The CDR3 is 18 amino acids. CDR3 nucleotides: TGTGCCAGCAGTGAATATACTAGCGGGGGGGCGCAGTACAATGAGCAGTTCTTC. This translates into CASSEYTSGGAQYNEQFF.

This clone was counted only a few times. The V gene is TRBV24-1, the J gene TRBJ1-5; 7 bases agree with TRBD1. Germline loops: CDR1 KGHDR, CDR2 SFDVKD. J was trimmed by 1 base and V by 2 bases; bases with no gene match: 7. The CDR3 is 17 residues long. The chain's CDR3 is CATSDSTGLGSNQPQHF. The CDR3 region has the DNA TGTGCCACCAGTGATTCGACAGGGTTGGGGAGCAATCAGCCCCAGCATTTT.

The chain has TRBV7-9 and TRBJ2-1; D is unresolved. V gave up 5 bases and J gave up 8 bases, with 16 bases separating them. The CDR3 consists of 14 residues. Germline V gene sequence: CDR1 SEHNR, CDR2 FQNEAQ (reference sequence). The CDR3: CASSEESILDEQFF. For the CDR3, the DNA is TGTGCCAGCAGCGAGGAAAGTATTCTCGATGAGCAGTTCTTC.

This sequence joins TRBV29-1 and TRBJ1-5, with 8 bases identical to TRBD1. Unmatched junction bases numbered 2, after V lost 5 bases and J lost 2 bases. This CDR3 has 13 amino acids. Germline CDR1 and CDR2: SQVTM and ANQGSEA. The CDR3 sequence is CSVTGGGNQPQHF. Here the CDR3 DNA reads TGCAGCGTTACAGGGGGAGGCAATCAGCCCCAGCATTTT.

The chain employs TRBV7-2 and TRBJ2-1; D perhaps matches TRBD2 (6 bases). CDR3 length: 14 amino acids. Germline lookup yields CDR1 SGHTA and CDR2 FQGNSA. V shed 4 bases and J shed 7 bases, with 14 bases lying between them. The CDR3 is CASSSPGTANEQFF. The DNA for the CDR3 is TGTGCCAGCAGCTCTCCCGGGACTGCGAATGAGCAGTTCTTC.

The rearrangement uses TRBV4-3 and TRBJ1-2; no definite D call. The CDR3 runs to 14 residues. CDR1 and CDR2 (germline): LGHNA, YSLEER. Trimming pared 3 bases from V and 8 bases from J, leaving 16 bases between. The CDR3 nucleotides read TGCGCCAGCAGCCACCTGACGGAATCGGGGGGCTACACCTTC. Translating it yields CASSHLTESGGYTF.

J is TRBJ2-2 and V is TRBV27, with D possibly TRBD2 on 6 matching bases. This CDR3 is built from 18 residues. Germline CDR1 and CDR2: MNHEY and SMNVEV (reference sequence). Trimming pared 5 bases from V and 0 bases from J, leaving 19 bases between. CDR3 protein: CASSLRPGLSSNTGELFF. CDR3 sequence (DNA): TGTGCCAGCAGTCTAAGACCGGGACTTTCATCGAACACCGGGGAGCTGTTTTTT.

The rearrangement joins TRBV15 to TRBJ2-7, with TRBD1 matching 11 bases. The CDR3 length is 14 residues. The germline CDR1 and CDR2 sequences are LNHNV and YYDKDF (reference sequence). V dropped 5 bases and J dropped 5; count of bases not matched to a gene: 5. CDR3 DNA: TGTGCCACCAGCCGGACAGGGGGCGGAAACGAGCAGTACTTC. Encoded protein: CATSRTGGGNEQYF.

The V and J genes are TRBV14 and TRBJ2-5; 8 nucleotides match TRBD2. This CDR3 comprises 15 residues. Germline loops: CDR1 SGHDN, CDR2 FVKESK. Unmatched junction bases numbered 3, after V lost 1 base and J lost 2 bases. CDR3 sequence: CASSQVTSGQETQYF. CDR3 in DNA: TGTGCCAGCAGCCAAGTAACTAGCGGACAAGAGACCCAGTACTTC.

This rearrangement joins TRBV6-5 to TRBJ1-2; the D is unclear. Germline V gene data show CDR1 as MNHEY and CDR2 as SVGAGI. The CDR3 is 13 residues long. With 11 bases removed from V and 0 bases from J, the gap between germline ends came to 13 bases. The CDR3 bases are TGTGCCGGTTGGGGAGAGACTAACTATGGCTACACCTTC. It specifies CAGWGETNYGYTF.

This rearrangement joins TRBV11-2 to TRBJ2-7; 7 positions match TRBD2. V was clipped by 1 base and J by 2 bases; unmatched bases: 2. Germline CDR1 SGHAT, CDR2 FQNNGV. The CDR3 totals 14 residues. The CDR3 protein is CASSLGSGPYEQYF. CDR3 DNA sequence: TGTGCCAGCAGCTTAGGTAGCGGGCCCTACGAGCAGTACTTC.

The chain employs TRBV6-1 and TRBJ2-1; D possibly corresponds to TRBD2 (7 bases). V was trimmed by 6 bases and J by 6 bases, leaving 21 bases between them. This CDR3 has 16 residues. The germline gives CDR1 MNHNS, CDR2 SASEGT. The CDR3 DNA sequence: TGTGCCAGCAGAGAAAAAATGTGGGAGGGGGGCAATGAGCAGTTCTTC. Protein product: CASREKMWEGGNEQFF.

The chain couples TRBV11-2 to TRBJ2-3; D gene ambiguous. The CDR3 spans 14 residues. Trimming stripped 2 bases from V and 2 bases from J, with 8 bases between. Germline V lookup: CDR1 SGHAT, CDR2 FQNNGV. The CDR3 DNA follows: TGTGCCAGCAGCTTATTCGACTCCACAGATACGCAGTATTTT. Translation: CASSLFDSTDTQYF.

This clone was seen only once. The rearrangement uses TRBV10-3 and TRBJ2-3; D may be TRBD2 (7 bases). CDR1 ENHRY and CDR2 SYGVKD come from the germline V gene. The CDR3 is made up of 16 amino acids. The V end was cut by 1 base, the J end by 2 bases, with 13 bases between. The CDR3 nucleotides read TGTGCCATCAGTGAGTGGAGGGGGGGGGACACAGATACGCAGTATTTT. It specifies CAISEWRGGDTDTQYF.

This chain links TRBV5-1 with TRBJ1-6; 7 nucleotides align to TRBD1. J lost 7 bases, V lost 7 bases, and 8 bases had no gene match. CDR3 length: 14 residues. The germline V gene has CDR1 SGHRS and CDR2 YFSETQ. Here the CDR3 DNA reads TGCGCCAGCGCGCCACTGACAGGGAATTCACCCCTCCACTTT. It is translated as CASAPLTGNSPLHF.

The chain couples TRBV3-1 (or the pseudogene TRBV3-2) to TRBJ1-1; D gene ambiguous. The V end was cut by 5 bases, the J end by 0 bases, with 16 bases between. The V gene's germline CDR1 is LGHDT and CDR2 YNNKEL (reference sequence). The CDR3 extends over 16 amino acids. CDR3 nucleotides: TGTGCCAGCAGCTCCGTACCCCGGGTCATGAACACTGAAGCTTTCTTT. Translation: CASSSVPRVMNTEAFF.

J is TRBJ1-1 and V is TRBV30, with a tentative D call TRBD1 (5 bases). In germline, CDR1 is GTSNPN, CDR2 SVGIG (reference sequence). The V and J ends lost 0 bases and 6 bases respectively, with 11 bases between them. This CDR3 spans 13 amino acids. For the CDR3, the DNA is TGTGCCTGGAGTGTAGAGCAGGGCGCTGAAGCTTTCTTT. This encodes CAWSVEQGAEAFF.